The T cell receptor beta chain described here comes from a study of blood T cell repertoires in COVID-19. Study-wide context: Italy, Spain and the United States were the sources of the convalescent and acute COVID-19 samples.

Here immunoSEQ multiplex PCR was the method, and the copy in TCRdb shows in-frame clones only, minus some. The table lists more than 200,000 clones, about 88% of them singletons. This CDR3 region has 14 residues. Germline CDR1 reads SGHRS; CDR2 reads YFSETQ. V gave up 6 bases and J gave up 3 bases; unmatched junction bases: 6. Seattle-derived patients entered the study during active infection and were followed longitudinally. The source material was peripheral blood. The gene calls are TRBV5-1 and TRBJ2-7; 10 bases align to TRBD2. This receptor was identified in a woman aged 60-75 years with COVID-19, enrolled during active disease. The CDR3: CASTRTSGNYEQYF. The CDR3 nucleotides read TGCGCCAGCACCCGGACTAGCGGCAACTACGAGCAGTACTTC. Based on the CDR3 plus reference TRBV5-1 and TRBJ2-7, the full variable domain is KAGVTQTPRYLIKTRGQQVTLSCSPISGHRSVSWYQQTPGQGLQFLFEYFSETQRNKGNFPGRFSGRQFSNSRSEMNVSTLELGDSALYLCASTRTSGNYEQYFGPGTRLTVT.